This TCR beta chain was profiled in a study of T cell responses to AZD1222 COVID-19 vaccine. Repertoires were generated with immunoSEQ multiplex PCR, while TCRdb's copy carries only in-frame clones and drops some. Here the sample spans more than 120,000 clones, around 83% being singletons. Germline lookup yields CDR1 MNHEY and CDR2 SVGAGI. The V end lost 10 bases, the J end lost 5 bases, and 17 bases lay between the germline ends. The CDR3 is 13 residues long. J is TRBJ1-2 and V is TRBV6-5; D might be TRBD1 (6 bases). The sample here was peripheral blood, taken 28 days after the second AZD1222 dose. The TCR sequence derives from an adult who received the AZD1222 COVID-19 vaccine. The CDR3 reads CAKIQGGGYGYTF. CDR3 sequence (DNA): TGTGCCAAAATACAGGGTGGGGGATATGGCTACACCTTC.